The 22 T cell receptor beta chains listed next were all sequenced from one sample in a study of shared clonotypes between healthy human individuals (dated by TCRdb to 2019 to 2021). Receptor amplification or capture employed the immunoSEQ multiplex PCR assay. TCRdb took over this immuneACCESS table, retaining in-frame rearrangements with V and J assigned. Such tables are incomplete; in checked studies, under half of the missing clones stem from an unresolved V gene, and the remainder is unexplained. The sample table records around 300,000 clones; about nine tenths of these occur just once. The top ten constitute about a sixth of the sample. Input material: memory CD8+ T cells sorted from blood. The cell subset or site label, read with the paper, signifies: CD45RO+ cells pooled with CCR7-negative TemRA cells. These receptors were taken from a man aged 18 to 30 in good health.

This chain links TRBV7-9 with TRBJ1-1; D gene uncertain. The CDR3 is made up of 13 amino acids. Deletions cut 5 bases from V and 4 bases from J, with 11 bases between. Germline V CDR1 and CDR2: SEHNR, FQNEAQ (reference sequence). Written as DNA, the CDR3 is TGTGCCAGCAGCCCCCCCAGGTTCACTGAAGCTTTCTTT. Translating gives CASSPPRFTEAFF.

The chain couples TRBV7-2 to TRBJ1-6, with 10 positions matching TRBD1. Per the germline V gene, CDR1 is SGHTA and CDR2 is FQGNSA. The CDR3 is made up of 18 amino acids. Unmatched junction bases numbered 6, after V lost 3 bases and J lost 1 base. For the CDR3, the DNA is TGTGCCAGCAGCTTCTTTGGGGGACAGGGGTCCTATAATTCACCCCTCCACTTT. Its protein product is CASSFFGGQGSYNSPLHF.

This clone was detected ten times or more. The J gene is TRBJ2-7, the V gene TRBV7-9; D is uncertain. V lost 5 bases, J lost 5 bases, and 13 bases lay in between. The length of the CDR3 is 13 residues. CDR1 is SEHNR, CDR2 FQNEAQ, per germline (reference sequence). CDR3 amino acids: CASSANTGDEQYF. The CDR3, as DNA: TGTGCCAGCAGCGCGAACACTGGGGACGAGCAGTACTTC.

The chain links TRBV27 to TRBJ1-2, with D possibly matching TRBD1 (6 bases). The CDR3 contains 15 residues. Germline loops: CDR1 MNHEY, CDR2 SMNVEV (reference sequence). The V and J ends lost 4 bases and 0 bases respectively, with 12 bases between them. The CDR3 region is CASSWTANPNYGYTF. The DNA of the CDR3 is TGTGCCAGCAGTTGGACAGCCAACCCTAACTATGGCTACACCTTC.

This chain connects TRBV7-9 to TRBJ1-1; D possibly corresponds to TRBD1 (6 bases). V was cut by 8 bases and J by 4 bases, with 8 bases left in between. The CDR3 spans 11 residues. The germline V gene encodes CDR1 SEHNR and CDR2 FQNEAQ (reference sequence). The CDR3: CASGGSTEAFF. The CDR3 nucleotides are TGTGCCAGCGGGGGCTCCACTGAAGCTTTCTTT.

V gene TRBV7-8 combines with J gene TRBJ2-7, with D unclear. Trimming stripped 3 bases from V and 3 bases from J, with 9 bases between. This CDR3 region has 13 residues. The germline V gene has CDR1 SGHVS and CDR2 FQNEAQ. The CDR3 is CASSFRVVYEQYF. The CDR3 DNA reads TGTGCCAGCAGCTTTAGGGTGGTCTACGAGCAGTACTTC.

CDR3 sequence: CASSPPFGRSYNEQFF. CDR3 DNA sequence: TGTGCCAGCAGCCCCCCCTTCGGCCGCTCCTACAATGAGCAGTTCTTC. The chain combines TRBV7-9 with TRBJ2-1, with D unresolved. Germline CDR1 reads SEHNR; CDR2 reads FQNEAQ (reference sequence). The V end lost 5 bases, the J end lost 0 bases, and 14 bases lay between the germline ends. The CDR3 sequence is 16 residues long.

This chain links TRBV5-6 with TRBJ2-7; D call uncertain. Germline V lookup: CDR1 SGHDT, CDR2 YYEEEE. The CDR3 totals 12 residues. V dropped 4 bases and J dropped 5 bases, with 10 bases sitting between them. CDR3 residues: CASSAEPDEQYF. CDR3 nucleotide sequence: TGTGCCAGCAGCGCGGAACCGGACGAGCAGTACTTC. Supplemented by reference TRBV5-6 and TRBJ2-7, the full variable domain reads DAGVTQSPTHLIKTRGQQVTLRCSPKSGHDTVSWYQQALGQGPQFIFQYYEEEERQRGNFPDRFSGHQFPNYSSELNVNALLLGDSALYLCASSAEPDEQYFGPGTRLTVT.

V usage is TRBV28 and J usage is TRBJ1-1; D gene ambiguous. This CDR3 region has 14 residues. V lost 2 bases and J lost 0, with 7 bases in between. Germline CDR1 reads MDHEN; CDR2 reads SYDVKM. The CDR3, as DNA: TGTGCCAGCAGTTTAACGTTGATGAACACTGAAGCTTTCTTT. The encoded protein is CASSLTLMNTEAFF.

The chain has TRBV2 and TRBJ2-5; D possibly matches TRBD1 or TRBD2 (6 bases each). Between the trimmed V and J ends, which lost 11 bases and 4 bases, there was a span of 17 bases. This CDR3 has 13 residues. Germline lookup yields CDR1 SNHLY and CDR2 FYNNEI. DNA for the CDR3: TGTGCCGTAGCAACCGGGGGCCGAGAGACCCAGTACTTC. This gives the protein CAVATGGRETQYF.

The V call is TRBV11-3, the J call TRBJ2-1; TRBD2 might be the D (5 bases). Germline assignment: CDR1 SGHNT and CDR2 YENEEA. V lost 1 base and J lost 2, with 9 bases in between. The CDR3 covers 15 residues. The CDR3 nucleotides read TGTGCCAGCAGCTTAGGAGGGAATCCCTACAATGAGCAGTTCTTC. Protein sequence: CASSLGGNPYNEQFF.

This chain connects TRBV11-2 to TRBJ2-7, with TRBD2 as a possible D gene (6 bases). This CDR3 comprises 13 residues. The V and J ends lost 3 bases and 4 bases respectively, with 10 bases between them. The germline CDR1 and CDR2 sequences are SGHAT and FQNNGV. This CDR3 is CASSLGGWYEQYF. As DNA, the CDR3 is TGTGCCAGCAGCTTGGGGGGTTGGTACGAGCAGTACTTC.

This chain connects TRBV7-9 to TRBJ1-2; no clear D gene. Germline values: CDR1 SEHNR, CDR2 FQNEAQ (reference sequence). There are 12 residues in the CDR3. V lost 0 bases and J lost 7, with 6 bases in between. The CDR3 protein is CASSLADPGYTF. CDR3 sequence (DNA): TGTGCCAGCAGCTTAGCGGATCCTGGCTACACCTTC.

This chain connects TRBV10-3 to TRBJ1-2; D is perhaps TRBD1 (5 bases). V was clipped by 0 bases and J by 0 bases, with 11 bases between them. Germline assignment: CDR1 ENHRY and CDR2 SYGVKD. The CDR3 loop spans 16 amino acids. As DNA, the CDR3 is TGTGCCATCAGTGAGTCAGGGGCTGAAACTAACTATGGCTACACCTTC. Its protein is CAISESGAETNYGYTF.

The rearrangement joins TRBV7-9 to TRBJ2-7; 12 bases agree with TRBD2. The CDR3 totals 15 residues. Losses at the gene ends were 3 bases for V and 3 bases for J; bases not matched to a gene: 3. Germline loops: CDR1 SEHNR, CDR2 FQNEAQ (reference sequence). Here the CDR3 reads CASSFWTSGIYEQYF. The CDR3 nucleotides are TGTGCCAGCAGCTTCTGGACTAGCGGGATCTACGAGCAGTACTTC.

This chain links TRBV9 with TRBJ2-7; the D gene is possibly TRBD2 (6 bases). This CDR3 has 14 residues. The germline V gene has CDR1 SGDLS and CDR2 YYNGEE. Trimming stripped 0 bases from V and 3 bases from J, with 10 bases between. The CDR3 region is CASSVDSSGYEQYF. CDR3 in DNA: TGTGCCAGCAGCGTAGACAGTAGCGGCTACGAGCAGTACTTC.

DNA of the CDR3: TGTGCCAGCAGCTTAGGGGGTTTCTACTCCTACAATGAGCAGTTCTTC. Translation gives CASSLGGFYSYNEQFF. This chain joins TRBV7-6 and TRBJ2-1; no clear D gene. Germline CDR1 SGHVS, CDR2 FNYEAQ. The CDR3 consists of 16 residues. The V gene lost 1 base and the J gene lost 0 bases, with 10 bases spanning the gap.

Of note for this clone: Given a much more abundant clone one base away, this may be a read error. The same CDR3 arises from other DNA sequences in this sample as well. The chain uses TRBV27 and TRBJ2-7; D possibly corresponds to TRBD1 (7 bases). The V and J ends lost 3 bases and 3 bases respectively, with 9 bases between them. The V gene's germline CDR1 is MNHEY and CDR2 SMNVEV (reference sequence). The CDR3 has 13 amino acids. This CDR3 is CASSFQGGYEQYF. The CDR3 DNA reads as TGTGCCAGCAGTTTTCAGGGGGGCTACGAGCAGTACTTC.

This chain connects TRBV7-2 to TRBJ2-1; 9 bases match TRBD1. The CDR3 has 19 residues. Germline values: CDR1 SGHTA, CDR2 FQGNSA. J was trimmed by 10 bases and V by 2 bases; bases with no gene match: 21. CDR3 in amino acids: CASSLLGQGIFLPPREQFF. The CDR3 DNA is TGTGCCAGCAGCTTACTGGGACAGGGCATATTTCTCCCCCCCCGCGAGCAGTTCTTC.

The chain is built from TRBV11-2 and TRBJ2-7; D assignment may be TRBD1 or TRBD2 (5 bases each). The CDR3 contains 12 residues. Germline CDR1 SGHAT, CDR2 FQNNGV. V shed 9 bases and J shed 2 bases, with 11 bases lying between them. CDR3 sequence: CASRDGAYEQYF. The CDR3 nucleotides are TGTGCCAGTCGGGACGGCGCCTACGAGCAGTACTTC.

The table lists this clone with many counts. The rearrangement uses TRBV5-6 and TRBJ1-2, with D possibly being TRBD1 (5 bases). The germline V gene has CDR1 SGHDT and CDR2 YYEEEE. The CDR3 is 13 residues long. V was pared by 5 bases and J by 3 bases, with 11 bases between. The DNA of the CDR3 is TGTGCCAGCAGGTCAGGGATCGACTATGGCTACACCTTC. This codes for CASRSGIDYGYTF. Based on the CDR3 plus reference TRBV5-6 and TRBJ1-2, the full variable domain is DAGVTQSPTHLIKTRGQQVTLRCSPKSGHDTVSWYQQALGQGPQFIFQYYEEEERQRGNFPDRFSGHQFPNYSSELNVNALLLGDSALYLCASRSGIDYGYTFGSGTRLTVV.

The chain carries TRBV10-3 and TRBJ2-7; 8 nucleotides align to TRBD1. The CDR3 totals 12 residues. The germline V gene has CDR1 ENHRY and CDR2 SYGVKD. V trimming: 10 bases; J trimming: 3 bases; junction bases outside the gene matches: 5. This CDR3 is CATAGTGYEQYF. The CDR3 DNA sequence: TGTGCCACGGCCGGGACAGGCTACGAGCAGTACTTC.